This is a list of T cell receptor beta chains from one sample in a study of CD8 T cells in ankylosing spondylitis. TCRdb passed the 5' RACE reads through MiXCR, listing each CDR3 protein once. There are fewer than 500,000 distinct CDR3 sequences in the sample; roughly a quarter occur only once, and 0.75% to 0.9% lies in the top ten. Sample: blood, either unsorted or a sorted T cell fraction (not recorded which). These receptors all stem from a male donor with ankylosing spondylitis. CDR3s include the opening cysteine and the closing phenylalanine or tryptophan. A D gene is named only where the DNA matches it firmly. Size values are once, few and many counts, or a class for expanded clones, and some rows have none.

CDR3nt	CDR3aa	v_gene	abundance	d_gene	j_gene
TGTGCCAGCAGTGCCAGAGGTTTGACTAGCAATCAGCCCCAGCATTTT	CASSARGLTSNQPQHF	TRBV12-3/TRBV12-4	NA	NA	TRBJ1-5
TGTGCCAGCAGTCAAAATCTGGCCGGGGAGCTGTTTTTT	CASSQNLAGELFF	TRBV3-1	many	NA	TRBJ2-2
TGTGCCAGCAGTTTATTAGGGGGATCGGGCTACGAGCAGTACTTC	CASSLLGGSGYEQYF	TRBV27	once	NA	TRBJ2-7
TGTGCCAGCAGCCCCCCGGACAGGGGAATGAGGCCTGAAGCTTTCTTT	CASSPPDRGMRPEAFF	TRBV7-9	few	TRBD1	TRBJ1-1
TGTGCCAGCAGCCAAGATCCTGGCCCTGGGGAGACCCAGTACTTC	CASSQDPGPGETQYF	TRBV3-1	few	NA	TRBJ2-5
TGTGCCAGCAGTTTACCCCCAGCGGGAGGAAAGGATACGCAGTATTTT	CASSLPPAGGKDTQYF	TRBV12-3/TRBV12-4	few	TRBD2	TRBJ2-3
TGCAGTGCTAGGCACAGGGGTTTTAGCAATCAGCCCCAGCATTTT	CSARHRGFSNQPQHF	TRBV20-1	NA	TRBD1	TRBJ1-5
TGTGCCAGCAGCTCACTAGTCGTCACAGATACGCAGTATTTT	CASSSLVVTDTQYF	TRBV7-2	NA	NA	TRBJ2-3
TGTGCCAGCAGCCAAGATCTTGCCGGGTGGAAGCAGTACTTC	CASSQDLAGWKQYF	TRBV3-1	NA	NA	TRBJ2-7
TGTGCCAGCAGTCCAGGCGGGGTTAAAGAGACCCAGTACTTC	CASSPGGVKETQYF	TRBV12-3/TRBV12-4	few	NA	TRBJ2-5
TGTGCCAGCAGCTTCCTCTCCGGGACCCAAGATACGCAGTATTTT	CASSFLSGTQDTQYF	TRBV11-1	NA	NA	TRBJ2-3
TGTGCCAGCAGCTTAGGTAGCGGGCACTACTACGAGCAGTACTTC	CASSLGSGHYYEQYF	TRBV7-2	NA	TRBD2	TRBJ2-7
TGTGCCAGCAGTTACAGGCCTAATGAAAAACTGTTTTTT	CASSYRPNEKLFF	TRBV6-5	NA	NA	TRBJ1-4
TGCGCCAGCAGCACTGGACAGGGGGCTTATGGCTACACCTTC	CASSTGQGAYGYTF	TRBV5-1	many	TRBD1	TRBJ1-2
TGTGCCAGCAGTTGGGCCGACCGGAACACCGGGGAGCTGTTTTTT	CASSWADRNTGELFF	TRBV12-3/TRBV12-4	NA	NA	TRBJ2-2
TGCAGTGCTAGAGACGGGGGCGCCCCCCCCAATCAGCCCCAGCATTTT	CSARDGGAPPNQPQHF	TRBV20-1	few	NA	TRBJ1-5
TGCGCCAGCAGCCGGAAAGGGACAGGGAACACTGAAGCTTTCTTT	CASSRKGTGNTEAFF	TRBV5-1	NA	TRBD1	TRBJ1-1
TGTGCCAGCAGTCCCGACAGGCCCACTGAAGCTTTCTTT	CASSPDRPTEAFF	TRBV6-2/TRBV6-3	NA	NA	TRBJ1-1
TGCGCCAGCAGCCCGACGACAGGGTTGAACACTGAAGCTTTCTTT	CASSPTTGLNTEAFF	TRBV5-1	NA	TRBD1	TRBJ1-1
TGCGCCAGCAGCGGACAGGGGGCTTATGGCTACACCTTC	CASSGQGAYGYTF	TRBV5-1	NA	TRBD1	TRBJ1-2
TGTGCCAGCAGCCCTCTCGTGCTAGCGGAAGAGACCCAGTACTTC	CASSPLVLAEETQYF	TRBV3-1	NA	TRBD2	TRBJ2-5
TGTGCCAGCAGTTTAAATCTAGAGTTCTACAATGAGCAGTTCTTC	CASSLNLEFYNEQFF	TRBV12-3/TRBV12-4	NA	NA	TRBJ2-1